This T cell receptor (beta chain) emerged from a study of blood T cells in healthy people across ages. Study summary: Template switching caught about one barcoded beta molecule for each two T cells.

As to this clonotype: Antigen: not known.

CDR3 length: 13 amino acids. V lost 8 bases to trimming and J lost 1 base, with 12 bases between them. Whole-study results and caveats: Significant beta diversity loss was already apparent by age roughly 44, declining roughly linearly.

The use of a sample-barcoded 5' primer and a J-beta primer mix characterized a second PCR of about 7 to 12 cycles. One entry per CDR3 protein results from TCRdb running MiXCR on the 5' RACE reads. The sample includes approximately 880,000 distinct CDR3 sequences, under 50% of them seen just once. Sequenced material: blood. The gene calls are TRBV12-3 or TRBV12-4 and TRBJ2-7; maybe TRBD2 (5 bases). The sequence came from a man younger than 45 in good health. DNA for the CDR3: TGTGCCAGCGGTAGAGGGTGGTCCTACGAGCAGTACTTC. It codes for CASGRGWSYEQYF.